Listed here are 28 T cell receptor beta chains from one sample, sequenced in a study of tumor and adjacent non-tumor tissue in lung cancer. Three rounds of nested PCR, following a modified ARM-PCR protocol, produced the TCRbeta library. TCRdb analysed the multiplex PCR reads with MiXCR anew, one entry per CDR3 protein. The sample contains about 75,000 distinct CDR3 sequences, over 75% of which appear only once. This sample's RNA came from whole unsorted tissue. Source material: lung tumor tissue. The source of these receptors is a woman between 45 and 60 years old with non-small cell lung cancer.

Points on this clonotype: A junction end diverges from the germline sequence, so it may reflect a read error. The chain carries TRBV28 and TRBJ1-4; no clear D gene. The CDR3 runs to 15 residues. Per germline, CDR1 MDHEN and CDR2 SYDVKM. In DNA form, the CDR3 reads TGTGCCAGCATAGGGAACGAGGCTACTAATGAAAAACTATTTTTT. Amino acids: CASIGNEATNEKLFF.

V usage is TRBV20-1 and J usage is TRBJ2-1, with a possible D match to TRBD1 (5 bases). The germline V and J ends were trimmed by 2 bases and 4 bases, with 9 bases remaining between them. The CDR3 loop spans 13 amino acids. Germline V gives CDR1 DFQATT, CDR2 SNEGSKA (reference sequence). The CDR3 loop reads CSARWTIYNEQFF. CDR3 in DNA: TGCAGTGCTAGATGGACAATTTACAATGAGCAGTTCTTC.

Regarding this clonotype: This is likely a read error, given that the CDR3 carries no conserved phenylalanine or tryptophan at its end. This chain uses TRBV14 with TRBJ2-5; D possibly corresponds to TRBD2 (6 bases). The CDR3 runs 15 residues. CDR1 is SGHDN, CDR2 FVKESK, per germline. The CDR3 loop reads CASSQGGTLQETQYL. The CDR3 DNA reads TGTGCTAGCAGCCAGGGCGGGACTTTACAAGAGACCCAGTACTTA.

This rearrangement joins TRBV29-1 to TRBJ2-1; unclear D gene. The germline V gene has CDR1 SQVTM and CDR2 ANQGSEA. V dropped 0 bases and J dropped 2 bases, with 14 bases sitting between them. This CDR3 is built from 16 residues. The CDR3 reads CSVEDLLGWTYNEQFF. The CDR3 bases are TGCAGCGTTGAAGATCTTCTTGGGTGGACCTACAATGAGCAGTTCTTC.

Concerning this clonotype itself: A much larger clone lies one base from this, so it may be a read error. J is TRBJ1-4 and V is TRBV7-8; the match to TRBD1 covers 9 bases. The germline CDR1 and CDR2 sequences are SGHVS and FQNEAQ. The CDR3 is 15 amino acids. Written as DNA, the CDR3 is TGTGCCAGCAGCTCGACCTCGGGACAGGGTGAAAAACCGTTTTTT. The encoded protein is CASSSTSGQGEKPFF.

Comments on this clonotype: This CDR3 fails to terminate in the conserved phenylalanine or tryptophan, so it likely reflects a read error. The chain carries TRBV20-1 and TRBJ2-7, with D uncertain. CDR3 size: 16 residues. From germline, CDR1 is DFQATT and CDR2 SNEGSKA (reference sequence). For the CDR3, the DNA is TGCAGTGATAGAGTGACCCATACGGGTGACTCCTACGAGCAGTACCTC. As protein: CSDRVTHTGDSYEQYL.

Details on this clonotype: At one of its ends the junction is not consistent with the germline gene, which may arise from a read error. The chain joins TRBV11-3 to TRBJ2-2, with a tentative D call TRBD1 (5 bases). This CDR3 contains 15 residues. The V gene's germline CDR1 is SGHNT and CDR2 YENEEA. DNA for the CDR3: TGTGCCAGCACCTATACCAGGGAATTCCTAGGGGAACTGTTTTTT. This codes for CASTYTREFLGELFF.

To note about this clonotype: A clone one base away is much larger, so this may be a read error. The rearrangement links TRBV28 to TRBJ2-2; D uncertain. CDR3 size: 15 residues. The germline CDR1 and CDR2 sequences are MDHEN and SYDVKM. The CDR3 here is CVSSYRRGNTGELFF. The CDR3 DNA reads TGTGTCAGCAGTTACCGCCGCGGAAACACCGGGGAGCTGTTTTTT.

On this clonotype itself: A much larger clone lies a single base off, so this may be a read error. The chain uses TRBV5-1 and TRBJ2-3; maybe TRBD2 (6 bases). CDR1 SGHRS and CDR2 YFSETQ come from the germline V gene. The CDR3 runs to 12 residues. CDR3 DNA: TGCACCAGCAGCCCGGGCGGGAATACGCAGTATTTT. It is translated as CTSSPGGNTQYF.

This clonotype was counted ten times or more. Compared with germline, one end of the junction differs, possibly owing to a read error. J is TRBJ2-7 and V is TRBV6-1; perhaps TRBD1 as D (6 bases). CDR1 and CDR2 from the germline V gene are MNHNS and SASEGT. This CDR3 contains 13 residues. The CDR3 bases are TGTGCCAGCAGAGACAGGATGGGCTCCGAGCGGTACTTC. It codes for CASRDRMGSERYF.

This clonotype was seen a single time. The junction shows a germline mismatch at one end, possibly a read error. The chain couples TRBV11-2 to TRBJ2-3, with a weak D call TRBD2 (6 bases). Germline V gene sequence: CDR1 SGHAT, CDR2 FQNNGV. The CDR3 is made up of 14 amino acids. CDR3 coding DNA: TGTGCCAGCAGCTCAGATCTGGTAGCGGATACACAGTATTTT. It codes for CASSSDLVADTQYF.

In its sample, this clonotype was seen many times. The genes are TRBV11-2 and TRBJ2-5, with D tentatively TRBD1 (5 bases). The CDR3 covers 12 residues. Germline loops: CDR1 SGHAT, CDR2 FQNNGV. Trimming cost V 5 bases and J 5 bases, with 9 bases left between them. CDR3 amino acids: CASSGAGETQYF. The DNA of the CDR3 is TGTGCCAGCAGCGGGGCAGGGGAGACCCAGTACTTC.

This chain links TRBV6-6 with TRBJ2-7; tentatively, D is TRBD1 or TRBD2 (5 bases each). Trimming left V 7 bases short and J 5 bases short, with 15 bases between. From germline, CDR1 is MNHNY and CDR2 SVGAGI (reference sequence). CDR3 size: 13 residues. The CDR3 sequence is CASNYMRGNEQYF. The DNA of the CDR3 is TGTGCCAGCAACTACATGAGGGGTAACGAGCAGTACTTC.

The V gene is TRBV20-1, the J gene TRBJ2-1; the match to TRBD2 covers 8 bases. V trimming: 3 bases; J trimming: 4 bases; junction bases outside the gene matches: 8. Germline CDR1 reads DFQATT; CDR2 reads SNEGSKA (reference sequence). There are 15 residues in the CDR3. CDR3 sequence reads: CSASSGTVSYNEQFF. CDR3 in DNA: TGCAGTGCTAGTAGCGGGACCGTCTCATACAATGAGCAGTTCTTC.

The chain links TRBV12-3 or TRBV12-4 to TRBJ2-3; tentative D call: TRBD1 (5 bases). Trimming pared 5 bases from V and 8 bases from J, leaving 17 bases between. The CDR3 spans 14 residues. The CDR3 sequence: CASSRRTRDGTQYF. Written as DNA, the CDR3 is TGTGCCAGCAGTCGAAGGACAAGGGATGGTACGCAGTATTTT.

With regard to this clonotype: Mismatch with germline at one junction end may stem from a read error. The rearrangement uses TRBV4-1 and TRBJ2-1; 10 bases map to TRBD1. Germline lookup yields CDR1 MGHRA and CDR2 YSYEKL. This CDR3 region has 16 residues. The CDR3 DNA sequence: TGCGCCAGCAGCCCCTGCAGGGGACAGGGGTACAATGAGCAGATCTTC. This gives the protein CASSPCRGQGYNEQIF.

The rearrangement links TRBV4-1 to TRBJ2-1; D is undetermined. From germline, CDR1 is MGHRA and CDR2 YSYEKL. Trimming pared 7 bases from V and 0 bases from J, leaving 19 bases between. There are 17 residues in the CDR3. The CDR3 region is CASNLSSLYDSYNEQFF. The CDR3 bases are TGCGCCAGCAACCTCAGCTCATTGTATGACTCCTACAATGAGCAGTTCTTC.

The J gene is TRBJ2-3, the V gene TRBV10-2; D unclear. Trimming pared 4 bases from V and 7 bases from J, leaving 6 bases between. The length of the CDR3 is 11 residues. Germline CDR1 reads WSHSY; CDR2 reads SAAADI. The CDR3 here is CASSGANTQYF. DNA of the CDR3: TGCGCCAGCAGTGGCGCAAATACGCAGTATTTT.

On this clonotype: Since a much larger clone is just one base distant, this may be a read error. This chain uses TRBV5-1 with TRBJ2-1, with 7 bases fitting TRBD2. The germline V gene has CDR1 SGHRS and CDR2 YFSETQ. The CDR3 is 16 amino acids. The CDR3 DNA reads as TGCACCAGCAGCTTGGGGGGAGGGCCCTCCTACAATGAGCAGTTCTTC. This codes for CTSSLGGGPSYNEQFF.

Concerning this clonotype itself: One junction end disagrees with the germline gene, perhaps due to a read error. V gene TRBV11-2 combines with J gene TRBJ2-7; TRBD2 matches at 8 bases. Germline V gene lookup returns CDR1 SGHAT and CDR2 FQNNGV. The CDR3 totals 13 residues. Here the CDR3 reads CTNSLENSGELYF. The CDR3 region has the DNA TGTACCAACAGCTTAGAGAATAGCGGGGAGCTGTACTTC.

Concerning this clonotype: Since no conserved phenylalanine or tryptophan closes the CDR3, a read error is the likely cause. In nucleotides, the CDR3 is TGTGCTAGTGGCGACGGGAGTTTTGATACGCAGTATTCT. As protein: CASGDGSFDTQYS. The genes are TRBV12-5 and TRBJ2-3; the D gene is possibly TRBD2 (6 bases). CDR1 and CDR2 (germline): LGHNT, FRNRAP. V lost 6 bases and J 6 bases, leaving 13 bases between the germline ends. The CDR3 contains 13 residues.

Turning to this clonotype: At one of its ends the junction is not consistent with the germline gene, which may arise from a read error. The rearrangement links TRBV5-4 to TRBJ1-5, with D possibly matching TRBD1 (5 bases). This CDR3 comprises 16 residues. Germline V gene data show CDR1 as SGHNT and CDR2 as YYREEE (reference sequence). For the CDR3, the DNA is TGTGCTAGCAGCTTGGGAGGGGTCGTGAGCAATCAGCCCCAGCATTTT. It specifies CASSLGGVVSNQPQHF.

Regarding this clonotype: The junction departs from the called germline gene at one end, perhaps through a read error. The rearrangement uses TRBV10-3 and TRBJ2-2, with TRBD1 matching 7 bases. The CDR3 is made up of 15 amino acids. Germline loops: CDR1 ENHRY, CDR2 SYGVKD. CDR3 coding DNA: TGTGTCATCACTGAGAGGGGACAGAACACCGGGGAGCAGTTTTTT. It specifies CVITERGQNTGEQFF.

A remark on this clonotype: The junction differs from germline at one of its ends, possibly a read error. The genes are TRBV12-3 or TRBV12-4 and TRBJ1-1; the D is unclear. The CDR3 extends over 13 amino acids. The CDR3 bases are TGTGCCTGCAGAATATCCACTGGCGCTAAAGCTTTCTTT. Translating it yields CACRISTGAKAFF.

To note about this clonotype: The germline gene is not matched at one end of the junction; a read error may be the cause. The V gene is TRBV11-2, the J gene TRBJ2-5; no definite D call. From germline, CDR1 is SGHAT and CDR2 FQNNGV. This CDR3 is built from 14 residues. CDR3 DNA sequence: TGTGTCAGCAGCTTAAACGGAGTTCAAGAGACCCGATACTTC. Amino acid sequence: CVSSLNGVQETRYF.

Notes on this clonotype: A much more abundant neighbour one base away suggests this may be a read error. The chain employs TRBV28 and TRBJ2-5; 8 bases fit TRBD1. This CDR3 region has 15 residues. Germline CDR1 MDHEN, CDR2 SYDVKM. CDR3 nucleotide sequence: TGTGCCAGCAGTGCCGGCGACAGGGGTTTCGAGACCCGGTACTTC. Translating gives CASSAGDRGFETRYF.

In its sample, this clonotype was seen once. Mismatch with germline at one junction end may stem from a read error. This chain links TRBV4-1 with TRBJ2-5; 7 bases map to TRBD1. Germline assignment: CDR1 MGHRA and CDR2 YSYEKL. The CDR3 covers 15 residues. CDR3 coding DNA: TGCGCCAGCAGCCAAATACAGGGGCTGGGAGAGATCCAGTACTTC. Protein sequence: CASSQIQGLGEIQYF.

This clonotype was seen ten or more times. The rearrangement uses TRBV6-1 and TRBJ2-7; D perhaps matches TRBD2 (6 bases). Trimming removed 2 bases from V and 3 bases from J, with 11 bases in between. Germline V lookup: CDR1 MNHNS, CDR2 SASEGT. This CDR3 is 14 amino acids long. This CDR3 is CASSERLEGYEQYF. The CDR3, as DNA: TGTGCCAGCAGTGAACGTTTGGAGGGCTACGAGCAGTACTTC.